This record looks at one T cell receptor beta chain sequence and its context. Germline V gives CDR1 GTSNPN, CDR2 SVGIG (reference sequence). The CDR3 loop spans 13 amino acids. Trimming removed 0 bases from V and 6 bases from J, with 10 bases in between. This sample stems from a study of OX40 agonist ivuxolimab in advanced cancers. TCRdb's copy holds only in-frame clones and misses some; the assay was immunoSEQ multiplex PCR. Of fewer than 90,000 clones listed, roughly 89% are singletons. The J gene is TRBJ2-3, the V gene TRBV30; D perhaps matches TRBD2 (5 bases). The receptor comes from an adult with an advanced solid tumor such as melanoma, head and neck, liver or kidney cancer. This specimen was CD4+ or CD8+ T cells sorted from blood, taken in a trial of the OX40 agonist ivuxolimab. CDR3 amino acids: CAWSVGDVDTQYF. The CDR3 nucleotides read TGTGCCTGGAGTGTGGGAGACGTGGATACGCAGTATTTT.